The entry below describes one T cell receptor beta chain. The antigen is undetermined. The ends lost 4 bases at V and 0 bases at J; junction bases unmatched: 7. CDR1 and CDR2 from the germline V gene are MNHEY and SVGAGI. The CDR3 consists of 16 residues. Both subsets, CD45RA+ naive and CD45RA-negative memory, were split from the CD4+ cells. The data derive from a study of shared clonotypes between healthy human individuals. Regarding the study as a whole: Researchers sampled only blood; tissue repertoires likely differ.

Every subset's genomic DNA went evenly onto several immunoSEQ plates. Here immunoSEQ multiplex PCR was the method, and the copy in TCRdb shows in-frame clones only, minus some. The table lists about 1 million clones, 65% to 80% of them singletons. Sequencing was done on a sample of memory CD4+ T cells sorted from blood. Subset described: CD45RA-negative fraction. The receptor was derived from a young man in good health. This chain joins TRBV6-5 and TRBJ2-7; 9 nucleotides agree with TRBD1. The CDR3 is CASSSPGQGSSYEQYF. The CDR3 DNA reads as TGTGCCAGCAGTTCTCCCGGACAGGGGAGCTCCTACGAGCAGTACTTC.